This T cell receptor (beta chain) was sequenced in a study of T cell changes during pregnancy in multiple sclerosis. This clone was seen only once. From germline, CDR1 is DFQATT and CDR2 SNEGSKA (reference sequence). The length of the CDR3 is 11 residues. Deletions cut 7 bases from V and 10 bases from J, with 17 bases between. Method: immunoSEQ multiplex PCR; TCRdb's copy keeps in-frame clones and lacks some. This sample has 60,000 to 90,000 clones, with roughly 92% found just once. The rearrangement links TRBV20-1 to TRBJ2-7, with a tentative D call TRBD2 (6 bases). The sample consisted of peripheral blood, taken in the first trimester of pregnancy. This TCR was sampled from a female donor in good health, enrolled as a control in a pregnancy study. In nucleotides, the CDR3 is TGCAGTGGAAAAGGGGACTCCAGTCAGTACTTC. Amino acids: CSGKGDSSQYF.